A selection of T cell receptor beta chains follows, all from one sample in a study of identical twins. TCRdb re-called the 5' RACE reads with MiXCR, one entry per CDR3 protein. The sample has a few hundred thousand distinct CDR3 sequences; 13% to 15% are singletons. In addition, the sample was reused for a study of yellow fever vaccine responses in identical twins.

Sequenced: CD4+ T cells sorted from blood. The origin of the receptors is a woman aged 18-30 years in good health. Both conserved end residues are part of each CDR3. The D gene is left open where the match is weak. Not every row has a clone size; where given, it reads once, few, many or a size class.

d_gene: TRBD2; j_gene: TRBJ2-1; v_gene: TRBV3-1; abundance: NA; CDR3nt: TGTGCCAGCAGCTCCTCTAGCGGGATGGTCGGGGAGCAGTTCTTC; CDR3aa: CASSSSSGMVGEQFF
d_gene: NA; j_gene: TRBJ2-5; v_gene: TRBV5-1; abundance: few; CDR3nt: TGCGCCAGCAGCTTGGGCAGGGCTCAACAAGAGACCCAGTACTTC; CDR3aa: CASSLGRAQQETQYF
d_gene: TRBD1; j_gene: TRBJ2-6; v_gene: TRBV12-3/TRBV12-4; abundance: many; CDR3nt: TGTGCCAGCATTAGGGACAGGGAGGTCGGGGCCAACGTCCTGACTTTC; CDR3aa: CASIRDREVGANVLTF
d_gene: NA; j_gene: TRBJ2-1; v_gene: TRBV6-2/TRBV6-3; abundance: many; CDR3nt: TGTGCCAGCATCGGGCAGGGAATAGCAAATGAGCAGTTCTTC; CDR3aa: CASIGQGIANEQFF
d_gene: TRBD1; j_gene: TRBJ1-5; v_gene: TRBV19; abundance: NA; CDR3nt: TGTGCCAGTAGTCCGGGACAGGGGGCACGCAGCAATCAGCCCCAGCATTTT; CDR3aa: CASSPGQGARSNQPQHF
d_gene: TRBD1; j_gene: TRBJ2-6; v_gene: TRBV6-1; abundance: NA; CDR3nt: TGTGCCAGCAGCCCGACAGGGAGTTATTTGGAGTCTGGGGCCAACGTCCTGACTTTC; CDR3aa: CASSPTGSYLESGANVLTF
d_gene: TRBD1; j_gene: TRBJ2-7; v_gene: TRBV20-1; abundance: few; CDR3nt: TGCACCCCTGAAGGACAGGGCTCCTCCTACGAGCAGTACTTC; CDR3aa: CTPEGQGSSYEQYF
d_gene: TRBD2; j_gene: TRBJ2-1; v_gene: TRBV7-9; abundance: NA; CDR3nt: TGTGCCAGCAGCTTAATTTGGCTAGCGGGGAATGAGCAGTTCTTC; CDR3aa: CASSLIWLAGNEQFF
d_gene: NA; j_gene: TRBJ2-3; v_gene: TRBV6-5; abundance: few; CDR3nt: TGTGCCAGCAGTTCACTAGGAGAGGCGTCAGATACGCAGTATTTT; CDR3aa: CASSSLGEASDTQYF
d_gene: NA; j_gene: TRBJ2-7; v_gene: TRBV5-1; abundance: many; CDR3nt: TGCGCCAGCAGCCTGGAGGGGAGGCCGGGACACACCTACGAGCAGTACTTC; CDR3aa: CASSLEGRPGHTYEQYF
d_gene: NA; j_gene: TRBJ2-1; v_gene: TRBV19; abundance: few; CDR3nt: TGTGCCAGTAGTTTCGCAGGGGCCAATGAGCAGTTCTTC; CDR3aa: CASSFAGANEQFF
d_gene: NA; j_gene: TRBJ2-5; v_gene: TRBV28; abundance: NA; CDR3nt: TGTGCCAGCAGTATACCTGGCGAGCGGGCCCAGTACTTC; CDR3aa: CASSIPGERAQYF
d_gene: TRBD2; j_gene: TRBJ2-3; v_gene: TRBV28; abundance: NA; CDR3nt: TGTGCCAGCAGCTCATCGACTAGCGGGAGCACAGATACGCAGTATTTT; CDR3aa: CASSSSTSGSTDTQYF
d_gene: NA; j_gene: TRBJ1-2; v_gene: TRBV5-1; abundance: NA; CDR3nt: TGCGCCAGCAGCTTCTGGGGCGCGGGGGGCTACACCTTC; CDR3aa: CASSFWGAGGYTF
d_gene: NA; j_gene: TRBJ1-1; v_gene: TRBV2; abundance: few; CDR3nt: TGTGCCAGCAGCACAATAGCTGAAGCTTTCTTT; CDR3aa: CASSTIAEAFF
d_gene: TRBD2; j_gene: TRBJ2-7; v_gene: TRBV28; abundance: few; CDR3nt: TGTGCCAGCAGAAGAGCGGGGCCCTCCTACGAGCAGTACTTC; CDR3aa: CASRRAGPSYEQYF
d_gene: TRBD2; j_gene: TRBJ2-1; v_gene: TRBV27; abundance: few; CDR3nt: TGTGCCAGCGCCCGGGAGGGCCGAGATGAGCAGTTCTTC; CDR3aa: CASAREGRDEQFF
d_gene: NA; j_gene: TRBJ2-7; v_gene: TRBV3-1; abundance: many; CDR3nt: TGTGCCAGCAGCCTCAGGACGACCTACGAGCAGTACTTC; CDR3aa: CASSLRTTYEQYF
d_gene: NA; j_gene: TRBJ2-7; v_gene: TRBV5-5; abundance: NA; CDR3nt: TGTGCCAGCAGCCCTGCGAGGTTTTCCTACGAGCAGTACTTC; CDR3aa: CASSPARFSYEQYF
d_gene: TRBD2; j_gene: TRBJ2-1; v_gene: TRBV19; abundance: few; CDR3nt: TGTGCCAGTAGTATGGTGCTAGCGGCGGTATACAACAATGAGCAGTTCTTC; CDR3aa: CASSMVLAAVYNNEQFF
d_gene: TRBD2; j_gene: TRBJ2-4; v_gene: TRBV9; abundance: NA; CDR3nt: TGTGCCAGCAGCGTAGGCCTCGGGGGGGCCAAAAACATTCAGTACTTC; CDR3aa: CASSVGLGGAKNIQYF
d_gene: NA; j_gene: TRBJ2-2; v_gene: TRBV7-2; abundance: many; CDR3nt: TGTGCCAGCAGCTTAGTGCTAGGAAACACCGGGGAGCTGTTTTTT; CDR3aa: CASSLVLGNTGELFF
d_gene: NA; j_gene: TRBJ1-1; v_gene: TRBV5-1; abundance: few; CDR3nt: TGCGCCAGCAGCTGGGGCCCAATGAACACTGAAGCTTTCTTT; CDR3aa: CASSWGPMNTEAFF
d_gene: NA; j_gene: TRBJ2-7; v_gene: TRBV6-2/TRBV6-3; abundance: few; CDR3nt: TGTGCCAGCAGTATGACTAGGTCCTACGAGCAGTACTTC; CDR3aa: CASSMTRSYEQYF
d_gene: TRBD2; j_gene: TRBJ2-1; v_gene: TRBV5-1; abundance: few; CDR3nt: TGCGCCAGCAGCCCGACTAGCGACCCATACAATGAGCAGTTCTTC; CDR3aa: CASSPTSDPYNEQFF
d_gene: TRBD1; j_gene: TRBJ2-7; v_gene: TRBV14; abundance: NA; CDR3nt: TGTGCCAGCAGCCGTCCGGGACAGGGATCCAACGAGCAGTACTTC; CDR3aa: CASSRPGQGSNEQYF
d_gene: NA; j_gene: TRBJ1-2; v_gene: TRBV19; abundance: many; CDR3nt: TGTGCCAGTAGCAGCCGGGACACCTTCCCCACCTTC; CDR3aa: CASSSRDTFPTF
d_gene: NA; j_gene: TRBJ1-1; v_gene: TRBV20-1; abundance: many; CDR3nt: TGCAGTGCTTCGAGAGGGGGCACTGAAGCTTTCTTT; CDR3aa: CSASRGGTEAFF
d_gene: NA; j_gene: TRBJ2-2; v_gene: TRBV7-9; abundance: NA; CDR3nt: TGTGCCAGCAGCTTTACACGGGGCGCGAACACCGGGGAGCTGTTTTTT; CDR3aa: CASSFTRGANTGELFF
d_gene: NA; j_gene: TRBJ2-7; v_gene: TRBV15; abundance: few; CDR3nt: TGTGCCACCAGCAGACTAAGGGGGTCCTACGAGCAGTACTTC; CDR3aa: CATSRLRGSYEQYF
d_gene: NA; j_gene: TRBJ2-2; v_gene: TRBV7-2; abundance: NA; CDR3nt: TGTGCCAGCAGCTTATCTGAGGAGCTGTTTTTT; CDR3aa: CASSLSEELFF
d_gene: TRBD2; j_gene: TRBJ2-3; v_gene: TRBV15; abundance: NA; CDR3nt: TGTGCCACCAGCAGAGGGTTCGAGCGGGGGACCCAAAGCACAGATACGCAGTGTTTT; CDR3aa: CATSRGFERGTQSTDTQCF
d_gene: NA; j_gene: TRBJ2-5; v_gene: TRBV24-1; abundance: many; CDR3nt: TGTGCCACCAGTCGCGGGTTTCAAGAGACCCAGTACTTC; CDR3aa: CATSRGFQETQYF
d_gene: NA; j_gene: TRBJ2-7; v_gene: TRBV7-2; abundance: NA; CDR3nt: TGTGCCAGCAGCTTAGCGGTTGGAGGGACCTACGAGCAGTACTTC; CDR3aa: CASSLAVGGTYEQYF
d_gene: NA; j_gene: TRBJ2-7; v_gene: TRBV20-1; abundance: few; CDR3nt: TGCAGTGCTAGAGATCATTTACGGACATTCTACGAGCAGTACTTC; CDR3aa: CSARDHLRTFYEQYF
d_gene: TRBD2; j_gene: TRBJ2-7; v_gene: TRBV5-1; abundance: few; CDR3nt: TGCGCCAGCAGCTCGGGGGGGTGGAGCTCCTACGAGCAGTACTTC; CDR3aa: CASSSGGWSSYEQYF
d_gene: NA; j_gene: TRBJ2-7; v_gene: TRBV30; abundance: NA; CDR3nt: TGTGCCTGGAGTGTAACCCGGGAGGAGCAGTACTTC; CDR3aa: CAWSVTREEQYF